The 31 T cell receptor beta chains presented below share a single source sample, sequenced in a study of blood T cell repertoires in COVID-19. Sequenced by immunoSEQ multiplex PCR; TCRdb stores in-frame clones only, minus some. The table records around 140,000 clones, approximately 81% of them present only once. Sequenced material: peripheral blood. Receptor source: a human donor in a cohort sampled during active COVID-19.

CDR3 protein: CSGGGVGDEQYF. CDR3 DNA sequence: TGCAGCGGGGGAGGGGTTGGTGACGAGCAGTACTTC. V is TRBV29-1 and J is TRBJ2-7, with 7 bases that match TRBD2. J gave up 5 bases and V 7 bases, and 8 bases lay outside the gene matches. The germline CDR1 and CDR2 sequences are SQVTM and ANQGSEA. The CDR3 spans 12 residues.

The J gene is TRBJ2-7, the V gene TRBV18, with 13 bases lining up with TRBD2. J lost 7 bases, V lost 3 bases, and 6 bases had no gene match. Germline V lookup: CDR1 KGHSH, CDR2 LQKENI. The CDR3 extends over 15 amino acids. CDR3 DNA: TGTGCCAGCTCACCGAGACTAGCGGGAGGTCGGGAGCAGTACTTC. Encoded protein: CASSPRLAGGREQYF.

The chain joins TRBV19 to TRBJ2-7, with 12 bases fitting TRBD1. Germline-derived CDR1 and CDR2 are LNHDA and SQIVND (reference sequence). The CDR3 covers 14 residues. J lost 5 bases, V lost 7 bases, and 6 bases had no gene match. The chain's CDR3 is CASTPGQGANEQYF. The CDR3 nucleotides are TGTGCCAGTACCCCGGGACAGGGGGCCAACGAGCAGTACTTC.

V gene TRBV19 combines with J gene TRBJ1-5; TRBD1 might be the D (5 bases). CDR3 length equals 16 residues. The germline gives CDR1 LNHDA, CDR2 SQIVND (reference sequence). V lost 2 bases and J 3 bases, leaving 14 bases between the germline ends. The CDR3 DNA follows: TGTGCCAGTAGTATATTTGGCAGGGAAGACAATCAGCCCCAGCATTTT. The encoded protein is CASSIFGREDNQPQHF.

This chain uses TRBV7-9 with TRBJ2-5, with a weak D call TRBD2 (6 bases). Per the germline V gene, CDR1 is SEHNR and CDR2 is FQNEAQ (reference sequence). The CDR3 is 14 amino acids. The germline V and J ends were trimmed by 0 bases and 6 bases, with 11 bases remaining between them. CDR3 DNA sequence: TGTGCCAGCAGCTTAGCTGGGGGGAAGCAGACCCAGTACTTC. Its protein is CASSLAGGKQTQYF.

This clone was observed a single time. The chain has TRBV28 and TRBJ1-3, with 10 bases aligning to TRBD1. After removal of 8 bases from V and 1 base from J, the junction contained 14 bases not matched to a gene. The length of the CDR3 is 18 residues. The germline CDR1 and CDR2 sequences are MDHEN and SYDVKM. CDR3 in amino acids: CASPPGTGDLRSGNTIYF. The CDR3 DNA is TGTGCCAGCCCACCCGGGACAGGGGACCTTAGGTCTGGAAACACCATATATTTT.

This clone was observed a handful of times. The V call is TRBV14, the J call TRBJ1-5, with no clear D. The ends were cut back, 4 bases at V and 9 bases at J, with 13 bases in the middle. The germline V gene encodes CDR1 SGHDN and CDR2 FVKESK. The CDR3 runs 13 residues. In DNA, the CDR3 is TGTGCCAGCAGCCCCGGGCTCGGGAGGCCCCAGCATTTT. It encodes CASSPGLGRPQHF. The complete variable domain, with remaining parts taken from reference TRBV14 and TRBJ1-5, reads EAGVTQFPSHSVIEKGQTVTLRCDPISGHDNLYWYRRVMGKEIKFLLHFVKESKQDESGMPNNRFLAERTGGTYSTLKVQPAELEDSGVYFCASSPGLGRPQHFGDGTRLSIL.

J is TRBJ2-2 and V is TRBV28; 8 bases match TRBD1. J was trimmed by 1 base and V by 6 bases; bases with no gene match: 10. The CDR3 runs to 17 residues. The germline CDR1 and CDR2 sequences are MDHEN and SYDVKM. The CDR3 nucleotides read TGTGCCAGCAGGCGTAGGACAGGGCAGGTGAACACCGGGGAGCTGTTTTTT. Protein product: CASRRRTGQVNTGELFF.

The chain recombines TRBV9 with TRBJ2-7, with a tentative D call TRBD1 (6 bases). The CDR3 has 15 amino acids. Germline V gives CDR1 SGDLS, CDR2 YYNGEE. Trimming left V 4 bases short and J 3 bases short, with 17 bases between. The CDR3 loop reads CASSPTTGAYYEQYF. The CDR3 DNA reads TGTGCCAGCAGCCCGACGACAGGCGCCTACTACGAGCAGTACTTC.

This clone has only one observation. J is TRBJ1-2 and V is TRBV4-3; TRBD1 is a possible D gene (6 bases). The CDR3 covers 14 residues. Germline lookup yields CDR1 LGHNA and CDR2 YSLEER. Trimming left V 4 bases short and J 2 bases short, with 11 bases between. The CDR3, as DNA: TGCGCCAGCAGCCCGGGACACACGAACTATGGCTACACCTTC. It specifies CASSPGHTNYGYTF.

V is TRBV9 and J is TRBJ2-2; 7 nucleotides agree with TRBD2. CDR3 size: 22 residues. CDR1 is SGDLS, CDR2 YYNGEE, per germline. The V gene end was trimmed by 0 bases and the J gene end by 3 bases; junction bases not matched to a gene: 23. The CDR3 DNA sequence: TGTGCCAGCAGCGTAGGGGCCCGGGAGCGGGAAATCCACCTCTCCTACACCGGGGAGCTGTTTTTT. Translating gives CASSVGAREREIHLSYTGELFF.

This clone was recorded once. V is TRBV5-1 and J is TRBJ2-3; no clear D gene. Germline V CDR1 and CDR2: SGHRS, YFSETQ. The CDR3 extends over 13 amino acids. V was shortened by 3 bases and J by 6 bases, with 11 bases between the two germline ends. This chain's CDR3 is CASSSDLGDTQYF. In DNA form, the CDR3 reads TGCGCCAGCAGCTCGGATCTCGGGGATACGCAGTATTTT.

The chain carries TRBV9 and TRBJ1-5, with D uncertain. The V end was cut by 0 bases, the J end by 2 bases, with 9 bases between. The CDR3 is made up of 15 amino acids. Looked up from germline, CDR1 is SGDLS and CDR2 is YYNGEE. Here the CDR3 reads CASSVAGERNQPQHF. The CDR3 region has the DNA TGTGCCAGCAGCGTAGCTGGGGAGCGCAATCAGCCCCAGCATTTT.

This sequence joins TRBV29-1 and TRBJ2-3; 10 bases are a match to TRBD2. Germline CDR1 is SQVTM and CDR2 is ANQGSEA. Trimming removed 5 bases from V and 8 bases from J; junction bases left unmatched: 7. This CDR3 is built from 13 residues. CDR3 amino acids: CSVLEASGSTQYF. DNA for the CDR3: TGCAGCGTTCTGGAGGCTAGCGGGAGTACGCAGTATTTT.

V and J are TRBV29-1 and TRBJ2-7; D uncertain. Germline V gene sequence: CDR1 SQVTM, CDR2 ANQGSEA. Trimming removed 2 bases at V and 2 bases at J, with 16 bases between. CDR3 length equals 15 residues. DNA of the CDR3: TGCAGCGTTGAAACCCGGTCAGGTGCCCCCTACGAGCAGTACTTC. It translates to CSVETRSGAPYEQYF.

The gene calls are TRBV6-2 or TRBV6-3 and TRBJ2-7; a possible D gene is TRBD1 (6 bases). Between the trimmed V and J ends, which lost 5 bases and 3 bases, there was a span of 14 bases. Germline CDR1 and CDR2: MNHEY and SVGEGT. The CDR3 consists of 14 residues. DNA for the CDR3: TGTGCCAGCAGTAAGGGGACACCGGACTACGAGCAGTACTTC. Its protein product is CASSKGTPDYEQYF.

J is TRBJ2-5 and V is TRBV5-1, with 7 positions matching TRBD2. Germline values: CDR1 SGHRS, CDR2 YFSETQ. CDR3 length: 17 residues. Losses at the gene ends were 0 bases for V and 0 bases for J; bases not matched to a gene: 8. The CDR3 sequence: CASSLATLAAYQETQYF. CDR3 DNA: TGCGCCAGCAGCTTGGCCACTCTAGCGGCCTACCAAGAGACCCAGTACTTC.

This clone was counted only a few times. In DNA form, the CDR3 reads TGTGCCAGCAGCCCGAGCTCGGGACAGGGCGGCTATGGCTACACCTTC. It yields the protein CASSPSSGQGGYGYTF. The chain carries TRBV7-9 and TRBJ1-2, with 9 bases that match TRBD1. Germline V gene lookup returns CDR1 SEHNR and CDR2 FQNEAQ (reference sequence). The CDR3 contains 16 residues. V shed 5 bases and J 4 bases; nucleotides not matched to a gene: 11.

The genes are TRBV29-1 and TRBJ2-3; 8 nucleotides match TRBD2. Losses at the gene ends were 1 base for V and 4 bases for J; bases not matched to a gene: 4. CDR1 and CDR2 (germline): SQVTM, ANQGSEA. The CDR3 spans 14 residues. Here the CDR3 DNA reads TGCAGCGTTGAAGGGGGGCGGGAGGCAGATACGCAGTATTTT. Protein sequence: CSVEGGREADTQYF.

This sequence joins TRBV6-1 and TRBJ1-5; weak D call: TRBD1 (5 bases). Per germline, CDR1 MNHNS and CDR2 SASEGT. Deletions cut 6 bases from V and 0 bases from J, with 18 bases between. CDR3 length equals 17 residues. The CDR3: CASREYGGINSNQPQHF. The CDR3 DNA follows: TGTGCCAGCAGGGAATATGGGGGGATTAATAGCAATCAGCCCCAGCATTTT.

This chain uses TRBV7-2 with TRBJ2-5; D possibly corresponds to TRBD2 (5 bases). V lost 1 base and J lost 8, with 14 bases in between. The CDR3 runs to 14 residues. Germline V CDR1 and CDR2: SGHTA, FQGNSA. The CDR3 loop is CASSLEGGIGTQYF. Here the CDR3 DNA reads TGTGCCAGCAGCTTAGAAGGAGGTATCGGTACCCAGTACTTC.

This rearrangement joins TRBV7-7 to TRBJ2-5; 9 bases line up with TRBD2. CDR1 and CDR2 from the germline V gene are SSHAT and FNYEAQ (reference sequence). CDR3 length equals 16 residues. V gave up 4 bases and J gave up 7 bases; unmatched junction bases: 13. CDR3 region: CASSSGSGRGSATQYF. The CDR3 region has the DNA TGTGCCAGCAGCTCGGGTAGCGGGAGAGGGTCGGCGACCCAGTACTTC.

V gene TRBV19 combines with J gene TRBJ2-7; 10 bases line up with TRBD2. The CDR3 runs to 18 residues. The V gene end was trimmed by 6 bases and the J gene end by 5 bases; junction bases not matched to a gene: 19. Germline V gene data show CDR1 as LNHDA and CDR2 as SQIVND (reference sequence). CDR3: CASSVGASGSLTRHEQYF. In nucleotides, the CDR3 is TGTGCCAGTAGCGTCGGGGCTAGCGGGAGCCTGACACGACACGAGCAGTACTTC.

CDR3 bases: TGTGCCAGCAGGGCTACTAGCGGGAGGGGACACTCCTACGAGCAGTACTTC. Translating it yields CASRATSGRGHSYEQYF. The V gene is TRBV2, the J gene TRBJ2-7; 13 bases map to TRBD2. V shed 6 bases, J shed 0 bases, and the junction held 8 bases outside the gene matches. The CDR3 covers 17 residues. Germline CDR1 reads SNHLY; CDR2 reads FYNNEI.

J is TRBJ1-1 and V is TRBV7-9; no definite D call. Trimming pared 3 bases from V and 4 bases from J, leaving 9 bases between. The CDR3 runs 13 residues. The germline gives CDR1 SEHNR, CDR2 FQNEAQ (reference sequence). The CDR3 sequence: CASSFDQVTEAFF. CDR3 DNA sequence: TGTGCCAGCAGCTTTGACCAGGTCACTGAAGCTTTCTTT.

This clone appeared a few times. This chain uses TRBV28 with TRBJ2-1; a weak D match, TRBD2 (5 bases). The CDR3 has 15 residues. The germline V gene has CDR1 MDHEN and CDR2 SYDVKM. Deletions cut 4 bases from V and 0 bases from J, with 10 bases between. The CDR3 here is CASSSGTVSYNEQFF. DNA for the CDR3: TGTGCCAGCAGTTCGGGAACCGTCTCCTACAATGAGCAGTTCTTC.

V and J are TRBV6-2 or TRBV6-3 and TRBJ2-1; no clear D gene. The germline CDR1 and CDR2 sequences are MNHEY and SVGEGT. The CDR3 length is 11 residues. The V and J ends lost 6 bases and 10 bases respectively, with 10 bases between them. CDR3 region: CASSNSVEQFF. For the CDR3, the DNA is TGTGCCAGCAGCAATTCGGTCGAGCAGTTCTTC.

The gene calls are TRBV7-8 and TRBJ1-1; TRBD1 matches at 7 bases. The CDR3 contains 14 residues. Losses at the gene ends were 5 bases for V and 4 bases for J; bases not matched to a gene: 7. Germline lookup yields CDR1 SGHVS and CDR2 FQNEAQ. CDR3 residues: CASSLDRVVTEAFF. CDR3 DNA sequence: TGTGCCAGCAGCCTCGACAGGGTGGTCACTGAAGCTTTCTTT. Full variable domain (outside the CDR3, taken from reference TRBV7-8 and TRBJ1-1): GAGVSQSPRYKVAKRGQDVALRCDPISGHVSLFWYQQALGQGPEFLTYFQNEAQLDKSGLPSDRFFAERPEGSVSTLKIQRTQQEDSAVYLCASSLDRVVTEAFFGQGTRLTVV.

The V gene is TRBV7-2, the J gene TRBJ2-7; the match to TRBD2 covers 10 bases. Trimming at V came to 1 base and at J to 7 bases, leaving 1 base not matched to a gene. Per germline, CDR1 SGHTA and CDR2 FQGNSA. This CDR3 is built from 13 residues. Here the CDR3 DNA reads TGTGCCAGCAGCTTAGAGCGGGAGGGTGAGCAGTACTTC. This codes for CASSLEREGEQYF.

The chain combines TRBV7-2 with TRBJ2-5, with 9 bases matching TRBD2. CDR3 length equals 13 residues. V dropped 8 bases and J dropped 1; count of bases not matched to a gene: 2. In germline, CDR1 is SGHTA, CDR2 FQGNSA. The chain's CDR3 is CASGRGGQETQYF. As DNA, the CDR3 is TGTGCCAGCGGGCGGGGGGGCCAAGAGACCCAGTACTTC.

This clone has just a few counts. The rearrangement joins TRBV11-1 to TRBJ1-6, with D unclear. The CDR3 is 13 amino acids. Trimming left V 5 bases short and J 9 bases short, with 11 bases between. Germline CDR1 reads SGHAT; CDR2 reads FQDESV (reference sequence). The CDR3 DNA sequence: TGTGCCAGCAGCGTAGTGCCGGGTTCACCCCTCCACTTT. Protein product: CASSVVPGSPLHF. Full variable domain (rest looked up from reference TRBV11-1 and TRBJ1-6): EAEVAQSPRYKITEKSQAVAFWCDPISGHATLYWYRQILGQGPELLVQFQDESVVDDSQLPKDRFSAERLKGVDSTLKIQPAELGDSAMYLCASSVVPGSPLHFGNGTRLTVT.